This TCR beta chain derives from a study of T-cell memory formation after mild COVID-19 (dated by TCRdb to about 2021). With regard to the full study: Most TCR sequence clusters were specific to one of the two donors. T-cell clones expanding and contracting after mild COVID-19 in a couple of donors were tracked by longitudinal TCRalpha and TCRbeta repertoire sequencing. The cohort was made up of two young adult volunteers, one female and one male, who were previously healthy.

The CDR1 and CDR2 encoded by the germline V gene are SGHVS and FQNEAQ. The CDR3 holds 14 amino acids from the cysteine to the phenylalanine. Only CDR3 DNA is held: 42 bases, read in frame from base 1. V lost 5 bases and J lost 4 bases; the stretch between them is 14 bases long. What the authors observed across the whole study: Contracting CD4+ clones were located mainly in the CM and EM memory subsets, whereas CD8+ clones were found to be enriched in EMRA. The second-wave clones that peaked on day 37 were not confirmed to be SARS-CoV-2 specific. Some responding clones were detected in pre-infection memory, suggesting pre-existing cross-reactive memory T cells joined the SARS-CoV-2 response. Clones contracting from day 15 to 85 had balanced CD4/CD8 phenotypes, while a second wave expanding from day 15 to 37 was biased towards CD4+. The study covered only a couple of mild cases, and larger cohorts including severe cases with pre-infection samples were considered necessary.

This clonotype came up a few times. What this receptor recognizes is not known. No base quality information exists; no much larger clone differs at one position. Ficoll-Paque density gradient centrifugation was used to isolate PBMCs. Sequencing was carried out with an Illumina NovaSeq 6000. TCRalpha and TCRbeta cDNA libraries were built by 5'RACE with constant-segment primers, adding sample barcodes and unique molecular identifiers. Trizol reagent was used to extract RNA from every sample. Library amplification was performed in two PCR steps, and a second sample barcode and Illumina TruSeq adapters were introduced in the second step. The libraries were sequenced on an Illumina NovaSeq using 2 x 150 bp paired-end reads. From the authors' description of their analysis: The reads were demultiplexed and collapsed into UMI-guided consensus sequences using migec v1.2.7. With mixcr v2.1.11, UMI consensuses were aligned to TRA and TRB V and J templates and assembled into clonotypes. Clonotypes were classified as expanded or contracted when called significant by both edgeR and NoisET, with noise models trained on biological replicates. For edgeR calls, the cutoffs were a false discovery rate-adjusted p below 0.01 and a log2 fold-change threshold of 1. As an exploratory analysis of dynamics, max-normalized trajectories of the 1000 most abundant clonotypes were examined by PCA with hierarchical clustering. The CD4 or CD8 phenotype of responding clones was assigned using the separately sequenced CD4+ and CD8+ repertoires. Clones were called with MiXCR by TCRdb after fastp trimmed the public reads at Q25, and only in-frame beta chains were retained. Under each unique CDR3 protein, matching rows form one entry showing the most common genes and DNA. V and J calls and clone size were set by TCRdb, not the authors. This sample has about 88,000 distinct CDR3 sequences in its table, and about 23% of those were observed once. Under 45% of the sample goes to the ten largest clones.

This clonotype was sampled from a man between 18 and 29 years old who had mild COVID-19 (a few samples of this study predate the infection). The sample titles of this study are shuffled in the database, so cell type and time point are left out; the donor was told from shared clones. The sequence joins TRBV7-8 to TRBJ1-2; perhaps TRBD1 is the D gene, with 5 bases matching. Material for sequencing was PBMCs or a T cell subset sorted from them (not recorded which). The nucleotides read TGTGCCAGCAGCCCACGGGACGTCGGCTATGGCTACACCTTC. It translates to CASSPRDVGYGYTF.